The rows below give T cell receptor beta chains drawn from one sample of a study of blood T cells in healthy people across ages. TCRdb re-called the 5' RACE reads through MiXCR, storing one row per CDR3 protein. Seen here are more than 700,000 distinct CDR3 sequences, about 55% observed once, and the top ten hold approximately 40%. Sequenced: blood. These receptors came from an elderly man in good health. Each CDR3 is given with its conserved first and last residue. D genes are given only for firm matches. Size tells how often a clone was seen (once, few, many) or the class of an expanded clone, and some rows leave it out.

j_call	clone_size	d_call	v_call	cdr3_aa	cdr3_nt
TRBJ1-4	-	-	TRBV29-1	CSAETGGGKLFF	TGCAGCGCCGAGACCGGGGGAGGAAAACTGTTTTTT
TRBJ2-5	-	-	TRBV7-2	CASSSQGGGLETQYF	TGTGCCAGCAGCTCCCAGGGAGGGGGCCTCGAGACCCAGTACTTC
TRBJ2-5	few	-	TRBV7-8	CASSFRGGTRQETQYF	TGTGCCAGCAGCTTCCGTGGCGGGACCCGCCAAGAGACCCAGTACTTC
TRBJ2-3	few	-	TRBV9	CASSVLGAQDTQYF	TGTGCCAGCAGCGTTCTAGGCGCCCAAGATACGCAGTATTTT
TRBJ2-5	-	TRBD2	TRBV6-1	CASTGTSGMATQYF	TGTGCCAGCACCGGGACTAGCGGGATGGCGACCCAGTACTTC
TRBJ2-7	few	-	TRBV3-1	CASSQAGGLPEQYF	TGTGCCAGCAGCCAAGCCGGAGGACTCCCCGAGCAGTACTTC
TRBJ2-5	-	-	TRBV6-6	CASRQDVETQYF	TGTGCCAGCAGACAGGACGTAGAGACCCAGTACTTC
TRBJ2-1	few	-	TRBV29-1	CSARGAGGNEQFF	TGCAGCGCTCGCGGGGCAGGGGGCAATGAGCAGTTCTTC
TRBJ2-7	-	-	TRBV20-1	CSAGGFYEQYF	TGCAGTGCTGGCGGATTTTACGAGCAGTACTTC
TRBJ2-7	-	TRBD1	TRBV24-1	CATSDTGQGYQQYF	TGTGCCACCAGTGATACGGGACAGGGGTATCAGCAGTACTTC
TRBJ2-1	-	TRBD2	TRBV4-1	CASSQEGTSSQFF	TGCGCCAGCAGCCAAGAAGGGACTAGCTCCCAGTTCTTC
TRBJ2-3	-	-	TRBV20-1	CSARDRGGRSNQPQYF	TGCAGTGCTAGAGATCGAGGCGGTCGGAGCAATCAGCCCCAGTATTTT
TRBJ1-2	-	-	TRBV14	CASSKDFFGYTF	TGTGCCAGCAGCAAGGACTTTTTTGGCTACACCTTC
TRBJ2-1	-	TRBD1	TRBV5-1	CASSVDRDEQFF	TGCGCCAGCAGCGTCGACAGGGATGAGCAGTTCTTC
TRBJ2-4	-	TRBD2	TRBV20-1	CSATSTSGREKAENIQYF	TGCAGTGCTACCTCGACTAGCGGGAGAGAAAAGGCCGAAAACATTCAGTACTTC
TRBJ2-2	-	-	TRBV7-9	CASSDQGSGELFF	TGTGCCAGCAGCGACCAGGGGTCCGGGGAGCTGTTTTTT
TRBJ2-7	-	-	TRBV24-1	CATSDFRGNTYEQYF	TGTGCCACCAGTGATTTCAGGGGAAACACCTACGAGCAGTACTTC
TRBJ2-6	-	-	TRBV4-2	CASSQEVGSGANVLTF	TGTGCCAGCAGCCAAGAAGTAGGGTCTGGGGCCAACGTCCTGACTTTC
TRBJ2-7	-	TRBD2	TRBV2	CASSDRLAGRDEQYF	TGTGCCAGCAGTGACCGACTAGCGGGTAGAGACGAGCAGTACTTC
TRBJ1-2	-	-	TRBV14	CASSHSTNYGYTF	TGTGCCAGCAGCCACAGCACTAACTATGGCTACACCTTC
TRBJ2-5	-	TRBD1	TRBV10-3	CAINSGTGGEETQYF	TGTGCCATCAATTCCGGGACAGGGGGCGAAGAGACCCAGTACTTC
TRBJ2-5	-	-	TRBV11-2	CASSQEKQVGGRQQYF	TGTGCCAGCAGTCAGGAGAAACAGGTGGGCGGGCGACAGCAGTACTTC
TRBJ2-1	once	TRBD2	TRBV7-2	CASSTPAGGPQNEQFF	TGTGCCAGCAGCACGCCAGCGGGAGGGCCTCAAAATGAGCAGTTCTTC
TRBJ2-5	-	-	TRBV12-3/TRBV12-4	CASSPGGLWQETQYF	TGTGCCAGCAGTCCCGGGGGCTTGTGGCAAGAGACCCAGTACTTC
TRBJ2-2	-	-	TRBV5-1	CASSLVTGGLSANTGELFF	TGCGCCAGCAGCTTGGTAACAGGTGGACTTTCTGCGAACACCGGGGAGCTGTTTTTT
TRBJ2-3	-	TRBD2	TRBV7-2	CASSLMRGGDTQYF	TGTGCCAGCAGCTTAATGCGCGGGGGGGATACGCAGTATTTT
TRBJ2-1	-	TRBD2	TRBV12-5	CASGLVGFSGRVSYNEQFF	TGTGCTAGTGGTTTGGTAGGTTTTAGCGGGCGAGTCTCCTACAATGAGCAGTTCTTC
TRBJ1-2	-	TRBD1	TRBV6-1	CASNLDRGNSGYTF	TGTGCCAGTAACTTGGACAGGGGGAATAGTGGCTACACCTTC
TRBJ2-7	many	-	TRBV12-3/TRBV12-4	CASSFPGSYEQYF	TGTGCCAGCAGTTTTCCCGGTTCCTACGAGCAGTACTTC
TRBJ2-6	-	-	TRBV7-9	CASSLPQVSGANVLTF	TGTGCCAGCAGCTTACCTCAGGTCTCTGGGGCCAACGTCCTGACTTTC
TRBJ1-2	-	-	TRBV29-1	CSVEEGVPGYNGYTF	TGCAGCGTTGAAGAAGGCGTCCCGGGCTATAACGGCTACACCTTC
TRBJ2-3	-	TRBD2	TRBV29-1	CSVGTSGSADTQYF	TGCAGCGTTGGGACTAGCGGGAGCGCAGATACGCAGTATTTT
TRBJ2-5	few	-	TRBV6-2/TRBV6-3	CASSYSVRGIRSETQYF	TGTGCCAGCAGTTACTCCGTCAGGGGAATAAGGTCAGAGACCCAGTACTTC
TRBJ1-2	-	-	TRBV20-1	CSASSPGKTRGYTF	TGCAGTGCTAGTTCCCCGGGGAAGACTCGGGGCTACACCTTC
TRBJ2-7	-	TRBD1	TRBV7-3	CASSRSGTGDYEQYF	TGTGCCAGCAGCAGATCCGGGACAGGGGACTACGAGCAGTACTTC
TRBJ2-1	-	-	TRBV4-2	CASSQESPQRATYNEQFF	TGTGCCAGCAGCCAAGAATCCCCCCAGCGGGCCACCTACAATGAGCAGTTCTTC
TRBJ1-1	once	-	TRBV11-1	CASSLERSNTEAFF	TGTGCCAGCAGCTTAGAACGGTCCAACACTGAAGCTTTCTTT
TRBJ1-4	-	-	TRBV4-1	CASSQPYLGSNEKLFF	TGCGCCAGCAGCCAACCTTACCTCGGTTCCAATGAAAAACTGTTTTTT
TRBJ2-7	-	-	TRBV27	CASSPGREIGAQYF	TGTGCCAGCAGCCCCGGACGGGAGATCGGGGCCCAGTACTTC
TRBJ1-6	-	-	TRBV20-1	CSARGGRISYNSPLHF	TGCAGTGCTAGAGGCGGCAGAATAAGCTATAATTCACCCCTCCACTTT
TRBJ2-5	-	-	TRBV6-5	CASSYSQLQETQYF	TGTGCCAGCAGTTACTCCCAGCTACAGGAGACCCAGTACTTC
TRBJ2-3	few	-	TRBV11-2	CASSPQGGKMDTQYF	TGTGCCAGCAGTCCACAGGGGGGGAAGATGGATACGCAGTATTTT
TRBJ1-4	-	-	TRBV15	CATSRDLFPPVEYEKLFF	TGTGCCACCAGCAGAGATCTCTTCCCTCCAGTGGAGTATGAAAAACTGTTTTTT
TRBJ2-5	-	TRBD2	TRBV24-1	CATSEGTSAQETQYF	TGTGCCACCAGTGAAGGGACTAGCGCGCAAGAGACCCAGTACTTC
TRBJ1-2	once	TRBD1	TRBV6-6	CASSLETGGGYGYTF	TGTGCCAGCAGTTTGGAGACAGGGGGTGGCTATGGCTACACCTTC